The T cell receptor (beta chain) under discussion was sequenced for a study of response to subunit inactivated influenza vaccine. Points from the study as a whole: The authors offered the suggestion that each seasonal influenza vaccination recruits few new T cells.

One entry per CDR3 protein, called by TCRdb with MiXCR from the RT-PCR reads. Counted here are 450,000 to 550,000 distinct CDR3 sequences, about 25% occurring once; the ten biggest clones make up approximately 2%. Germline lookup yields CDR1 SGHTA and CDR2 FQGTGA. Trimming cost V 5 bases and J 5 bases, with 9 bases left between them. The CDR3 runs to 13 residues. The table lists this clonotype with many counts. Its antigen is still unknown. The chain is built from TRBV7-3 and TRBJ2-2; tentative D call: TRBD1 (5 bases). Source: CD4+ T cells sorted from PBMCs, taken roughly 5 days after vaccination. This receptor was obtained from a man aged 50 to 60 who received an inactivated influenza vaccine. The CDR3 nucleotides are TGTGCCAGCAGCGCCCAGGGAACCGGGGAGCTGTTTTTT. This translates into CASSAQGTGELFF. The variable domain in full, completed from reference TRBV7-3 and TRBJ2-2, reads GAGVSQTPSNKVTEKGKYVELRCDPISGHTALYWYRQSLGQGPEFLIYFQGTGAADDSGLPNDRFFAVRPEGSVSTLKIQRTERGDSAVYLCASSAQGTGELFFGEGSRLTVL.